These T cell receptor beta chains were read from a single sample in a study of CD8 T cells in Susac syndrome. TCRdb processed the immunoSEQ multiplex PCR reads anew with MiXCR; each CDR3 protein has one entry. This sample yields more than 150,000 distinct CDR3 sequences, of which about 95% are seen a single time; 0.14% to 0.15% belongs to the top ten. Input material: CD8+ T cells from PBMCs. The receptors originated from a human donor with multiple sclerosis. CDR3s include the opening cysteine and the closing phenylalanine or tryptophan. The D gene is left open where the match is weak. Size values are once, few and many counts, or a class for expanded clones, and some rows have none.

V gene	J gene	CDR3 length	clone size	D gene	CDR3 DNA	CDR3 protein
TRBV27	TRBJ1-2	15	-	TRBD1	TGTGCCAGCAGTCCATTCGGACAGGGGGCCAGTGGCTACACCTTC	CASSPFGQGASGYTF
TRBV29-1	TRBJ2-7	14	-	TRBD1	TGCAGCGTTGAACGGACAGGGGGAACCTACGAGCAGTACTTC	CSVERTGGTYEQYF
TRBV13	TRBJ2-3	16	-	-	TGTGCCAGCAGCTTATCGCGTTCCCTAGTCACAGATACGCAGTATTTT	CASSLSRSLVTDTQYF
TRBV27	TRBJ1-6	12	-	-	TGTGCCAGCCTGACGGGTAATTCACCCCTCCACTTT	CASLTGNSPLHF
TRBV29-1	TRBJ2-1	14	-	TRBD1	TGCAGCGTGGACCGGGACAGATCCTACAATGAGCAGTTCTTC	CSVDRDRSYNEQFF
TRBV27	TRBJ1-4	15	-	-	TGTGCCAGCAGTTTAAACGGGGGATCTAATGAAAAACTGTTTTTT	CASSLNGGSNEKLFF
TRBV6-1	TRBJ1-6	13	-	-	TGTGCCATGAGACGGAGAGAAAATTCACCCCTCCACTTT	CAMRRRENSPLHF
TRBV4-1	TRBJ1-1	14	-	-	TGCGCCAGCAGCCGGAGGGCAAAGAACACTGAAGCTTTCTTT	CASSRRAKNTEAFF
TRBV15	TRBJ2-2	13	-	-	TGTGCCACCAGCAGAGAACGGGCTTGGGAGCTGTTTTTT	CATSRERAWELFF
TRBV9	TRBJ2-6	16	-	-	TGTGCCAGCAGCCTAGGGCGAGGGGCTGGGGCCAACGTCCTGACTTTC	CASSLGRGAGANVLTF
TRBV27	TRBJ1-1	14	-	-	TGTGCCAGCAGTCTCCCCGGGGTAGGGACTGAAGCTTTCTTT	CASSLPGVGTEAFF
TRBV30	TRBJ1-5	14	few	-	TGTGCCTGGAGTACCGGGGTAGGCAATCAGCCCCAGCATTTT	CAWSTGVGNQPQHF
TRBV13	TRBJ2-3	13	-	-	TGTGCCAGCACCGGTTATTCCACAGATACGCAGTATTTT	CASTGYSTDTQYF
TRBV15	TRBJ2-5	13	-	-	TGTGCCACCAGCAGAGATTCGGAGGCAACCCAGTACTTC	CATSRDSEATQYF
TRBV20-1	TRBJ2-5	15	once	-	TGCAGTGCTAGAGATGGGTGGGGAGGATTAGAGACCCAGTACTTC	CSARDGWGGLETQYF
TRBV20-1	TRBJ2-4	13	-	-	TGCAGTGCTACCAGGGGACGAATAGGCATTCAGTACTTC	CSATRGRIGIQYF
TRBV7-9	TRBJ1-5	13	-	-	TGTGCCAGCAGCCCTGGGGTTCGGCAGCCCCAGCATTTT	CASSPGVRQPQHF
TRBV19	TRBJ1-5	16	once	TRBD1	TGTGCCAGTAGTAGGCAACCGGGACAGGGGAATCAGCCCCAGCATTTT	CASSRQPGQGNQPQHF
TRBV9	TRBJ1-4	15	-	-	TGTGCCAGCAGCCCCCAGACAATCCCGAATGAAAAACTGTTTTTT	CASSPQTIPNEKLFF
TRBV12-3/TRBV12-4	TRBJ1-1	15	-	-	TGTGCCAGCAGTCCAGGAGGAGGGGGGAACACTGAAGCTTTCTTT	CASSPGGGGNTEAFF
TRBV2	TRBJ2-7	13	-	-	TGTGCCAGCAGTGGAGATGGCTCCTACGAGCAGTACTTC	CASSGDGSYEQYF
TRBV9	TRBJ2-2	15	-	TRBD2	TGTGCCAGCAGCGCTAGCGGGGGGGCCCCCGGGGAGCTGTTTTTT	CASSASGGAPGELFF
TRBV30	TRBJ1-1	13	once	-	TGTGCCTGGGCAGGACAGACGAACACTGAAGCTTTCTTT	CAWAGQTNTEAFF
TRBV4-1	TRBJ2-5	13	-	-	TGCGCCAGCAGCCAACTAGAGGAAGAGACCCAGTACTTC	CASSQLEEETQYF
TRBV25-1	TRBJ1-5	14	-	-	TGTGCCAGCAGTGTTCGAGGGTTCGATCAGCCCCAGCATTTT	CASSVRGFDQPQHF
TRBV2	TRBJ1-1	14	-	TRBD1	TGTGCCAGCAGTGACCCGGACAGGGGCGATGAAGCTTTCTTT	CASSDPDRGDEAFF
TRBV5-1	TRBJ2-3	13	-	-	TGCGCCAGCAGCTTGACTCTGGAGGATACGCAGTATTTT	CASSLTLEDTQYF
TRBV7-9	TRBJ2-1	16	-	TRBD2	TGTGCCAGCAGCCCTGGGACTATCGGAGTGAGCGGTGAGCAGTTCTTC	CASSPGTIGVSGEQFF
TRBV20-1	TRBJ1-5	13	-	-	TGCAGTGCTAGAGAGGGAATTAATCAGCCCCAGCATTTT	CSAREGINQPQHF
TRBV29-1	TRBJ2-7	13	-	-	TGCAGCGCTCTTCAAGGAGGACCCTACGAGCAGTACTTC	CSALQGGPYEQYF
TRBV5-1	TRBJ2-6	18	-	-	TGCGCCAGCACCACCCGCCGACGGCCGATCTCTGGGGCCAACGTCCTGACTTTC	CASTTRRRPISGANVLTF
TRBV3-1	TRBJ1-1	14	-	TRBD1	TGTGCCAGCAGCACGGACAGGCTGAACACTGAAGCTTTCTTT	CASSTDRLNTEAFF
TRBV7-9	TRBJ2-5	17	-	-	TGTGCCACCGAGTGGACGGGGAGTTGGGGATCCCAAGAGACCCAGTACTTC	CATEWTGSWGSQETQYF
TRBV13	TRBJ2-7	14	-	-	TGTGCCAGCAGTTTAACAGGGTACCCCTACGAGCAGTACTTC	CASSLTGYPYEQYF
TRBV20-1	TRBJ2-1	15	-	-	TGCAGTGCTACCCAAGAACGGGGGCCCTACAATGAGCAGTTCTTC	CSATQERGPYNEQFF
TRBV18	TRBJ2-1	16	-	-	TGTGCCAGCTCCCCCACTCCGCCACAGGGTGTCAATGAGCAGTTCTTC	CASSPTPPQGVNEQFF
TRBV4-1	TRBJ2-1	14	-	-	TGCGCCAGCAGCCAAGAAGTTCGCTACAATGAGCAGTTCTTC	CASSQEVRYNEQFF
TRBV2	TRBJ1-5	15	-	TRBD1	TGTGCCAGCAGTGCCTCGACAGGGCCCCATCAGCCCCAGCATTTT	CASSASTGPHQPQHF
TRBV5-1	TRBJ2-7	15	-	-	TGCGCCAGCAGCCGAAGACTAGAAGGCCCCTACGAGCAGTACTTC	CASSRRLEGPYEQYF
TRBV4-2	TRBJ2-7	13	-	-	TGTGCCAGCAGCCAATGGGAGTACGACGAGCAGTACTTC	CASSQWEYDEQYF
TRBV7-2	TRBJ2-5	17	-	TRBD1	TGTGCCAGCAGCCCGTGGGGCAGGGGGCCCCTCAGCGAGACCCAGTACTTC	CASSPWGRGPLSETQYF
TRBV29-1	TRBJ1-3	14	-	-	TGCAGCGTTGCCCTGGGAAACTCTGGAAACACCATATATTTT	CSVALGNSGNTIYF
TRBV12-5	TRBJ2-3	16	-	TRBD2	TGTGCTAGTGGCCCCGGGACTAGCGGGTTCCGAGATACGCAGTATTTT	CASGPGTSGFRDTQYF
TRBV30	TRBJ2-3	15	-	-	TGTGCCTGGTCCCTAGGCGGGGGCGGTGGAGATACGCAGTATTTT	CAWSLGGGGGDTQYF
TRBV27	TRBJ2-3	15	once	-	TGTGCCAGCAGTCCTTTAATGCAGAGCACAGATACGCAGTATTTT	CASSPLMQSTDTQYF
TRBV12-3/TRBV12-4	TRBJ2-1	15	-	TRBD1	TGTGCCAGCAGTCCCCGGGACAGGGGCTTGAGTGAGCAGTTCTTC	CASSPRDRGLSEQFF
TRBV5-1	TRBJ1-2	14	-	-	TGCGCCAGCAGCTTGATAGTCGGGGCCTATGGCTACACCTTC	CASSLIVGAYGYTF
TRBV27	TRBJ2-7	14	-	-	TGTGCCAGCAGTTCCGGAGGGGGCGGCGTCGAGCAGTACTTC	CASSSGGGGVEQYF